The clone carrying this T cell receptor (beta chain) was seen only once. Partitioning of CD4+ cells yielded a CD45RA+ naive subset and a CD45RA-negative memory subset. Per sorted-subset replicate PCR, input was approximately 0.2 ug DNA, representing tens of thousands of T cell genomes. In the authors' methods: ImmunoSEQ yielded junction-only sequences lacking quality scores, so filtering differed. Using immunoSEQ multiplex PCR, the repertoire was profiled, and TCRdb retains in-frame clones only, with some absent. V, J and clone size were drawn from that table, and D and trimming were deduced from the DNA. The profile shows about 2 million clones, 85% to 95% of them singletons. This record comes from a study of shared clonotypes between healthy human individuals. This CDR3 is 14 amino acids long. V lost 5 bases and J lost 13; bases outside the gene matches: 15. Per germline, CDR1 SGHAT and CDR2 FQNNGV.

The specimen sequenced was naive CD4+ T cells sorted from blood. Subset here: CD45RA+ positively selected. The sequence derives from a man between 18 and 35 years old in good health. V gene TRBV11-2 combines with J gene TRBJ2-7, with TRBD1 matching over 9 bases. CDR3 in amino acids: CASSPTPTGGNAYF. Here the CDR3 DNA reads TGTGCCAGCAGCCCGACACCGACAGGGGGGAACGCATACTTC.